This T cell receptor beta chain was found in a study of PD-1 blockade in mismatch repair-deficient tumors. TCRs were sequenced from a few patients responding to pembrolizumab. Profiled with immunoSEQ multiplex PCR; TCRdb holds only in-frame clones, not every one. The repertoire includes tens of thousands of clones, approximately 80% of them detected once, and roughly 5% sits in the top ten. This CDR3 spans 12 amino acids. V was shortened by 4 bases and J by 5 bases, with 7 bases between the two germline ends. Germline-derived CDR1 and CDR2 are SGHTA and FQGTGA. The sequence derives from an adult with mismatch repair-deficient cancer. The source material was peripheral blood, sampled 2 weeks after starting pembrolizumab. The rearrangement uses TRBV7-3 and TRBJ2-3; D is uncertain. The DNA of the CDR3 is TGTGCCAGCAGCTCACACTTAGATACGCAGTATTTT. Its protein is CASSSHLDTQYF. Together with reference TRBV7-3 and TRBJ2-3, the CDR3 gives the full variable domain: GAGVSQTPSNKVTEKGKYVELRCDPISGHTALYWYRQSLGQGPEFLIYFQGTGAADDSGLPNDRFFAVRPEGSVSTLKIQRTERGDSAVYLCASSSHLDTQYFGPGTRLTVL.